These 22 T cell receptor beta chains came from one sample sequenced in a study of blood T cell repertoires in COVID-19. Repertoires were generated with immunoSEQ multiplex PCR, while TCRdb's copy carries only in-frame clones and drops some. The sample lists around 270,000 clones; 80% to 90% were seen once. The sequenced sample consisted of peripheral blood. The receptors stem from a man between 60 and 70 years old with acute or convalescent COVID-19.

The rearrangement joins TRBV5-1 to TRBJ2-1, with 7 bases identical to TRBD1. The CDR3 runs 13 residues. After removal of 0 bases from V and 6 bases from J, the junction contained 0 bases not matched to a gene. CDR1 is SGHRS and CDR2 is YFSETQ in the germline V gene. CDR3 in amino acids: CASSLEGANEQFF. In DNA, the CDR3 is TGCGCCAGCAGCTTGGAGGGGGCCAATGAGCAGTTCTTC.

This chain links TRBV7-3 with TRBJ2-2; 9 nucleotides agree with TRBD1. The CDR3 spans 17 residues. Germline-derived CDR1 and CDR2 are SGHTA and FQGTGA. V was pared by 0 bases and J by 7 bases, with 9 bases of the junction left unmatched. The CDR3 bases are TGTGCCAGCAGCTTAACGTGGGACAGGGCGAATTACGGGGAGCTGTTTTTT. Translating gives CASSLTWDRANYGELFF.

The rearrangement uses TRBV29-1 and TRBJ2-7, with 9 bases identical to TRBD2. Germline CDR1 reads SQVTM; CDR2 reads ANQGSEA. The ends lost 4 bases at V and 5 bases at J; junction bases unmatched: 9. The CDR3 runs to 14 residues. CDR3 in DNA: TGCAGCGTTGCGGGGGCTAGCGGGACCCACGAGCAGTACTTC. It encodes CSVAGASGTHEQYF.

The CDR3 is CASSLAGQSNSPLHF. CDR3 nucleotide sequence: TGTGCCAGCAGCTTAGCGGGACAGAGTAATTCACCCCTCCACTTT. The gene calls are TRBV7-8 and TRBJ1-6; 7 bases line up with TRBD1. This CDR3 is 15 amino acids long. Germline CDR1 SGHVS, CDR2 FQNEAQ. V lost 0 bases, J lost 6 bases, and 2 bases stayed unmatched.

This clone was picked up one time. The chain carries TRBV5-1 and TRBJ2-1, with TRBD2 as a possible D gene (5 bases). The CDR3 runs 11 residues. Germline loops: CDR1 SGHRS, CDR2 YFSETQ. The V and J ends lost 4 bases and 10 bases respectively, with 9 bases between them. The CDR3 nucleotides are TGCGCCAGCAGCCTTAGGGAGGAGCAGTTCTTC. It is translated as CASSLREEQFF.

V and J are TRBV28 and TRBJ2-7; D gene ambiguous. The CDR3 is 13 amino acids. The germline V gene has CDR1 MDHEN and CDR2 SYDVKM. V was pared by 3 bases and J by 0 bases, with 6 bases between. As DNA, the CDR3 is TGTGCCAGCAGTTTCACTAACTCCTACGAGCAGTACTTC. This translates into CASSFTNSYEQYF.

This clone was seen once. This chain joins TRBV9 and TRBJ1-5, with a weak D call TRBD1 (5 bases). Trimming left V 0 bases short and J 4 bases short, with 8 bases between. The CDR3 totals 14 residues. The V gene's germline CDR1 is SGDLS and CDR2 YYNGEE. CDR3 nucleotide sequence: TGTGCCAGCAGCGTAGATAAGGGGAATCAGCCCCAGCATTTT. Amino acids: CASSVDKGNQPQHF. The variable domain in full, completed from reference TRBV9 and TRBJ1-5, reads DSGVTQTPKHLITATGQRVTLRCSPRSGDLSVYWYQQSLDQGLQFLIQYYNGEERAKGNILERFSAQQFPDLHSELNLSSLELGDSALYFCASSVDKGNQPQHFGDGTRLSIL.

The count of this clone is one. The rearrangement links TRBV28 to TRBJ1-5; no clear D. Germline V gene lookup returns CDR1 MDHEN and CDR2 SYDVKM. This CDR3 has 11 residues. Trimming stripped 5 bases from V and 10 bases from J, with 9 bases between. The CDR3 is CASSQARPQHF. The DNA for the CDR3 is TGTGCCAGCAGTCAAGCGCGCCCCCAGCATTTT.

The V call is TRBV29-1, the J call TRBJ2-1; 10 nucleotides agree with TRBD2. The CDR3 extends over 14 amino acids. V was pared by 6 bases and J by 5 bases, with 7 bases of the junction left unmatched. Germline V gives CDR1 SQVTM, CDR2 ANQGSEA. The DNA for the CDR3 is TGCAGCGTAATGGGACTAGCGAGCGACAATGAGCAGTTCTTC. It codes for CSVMGLASDNEQFF.

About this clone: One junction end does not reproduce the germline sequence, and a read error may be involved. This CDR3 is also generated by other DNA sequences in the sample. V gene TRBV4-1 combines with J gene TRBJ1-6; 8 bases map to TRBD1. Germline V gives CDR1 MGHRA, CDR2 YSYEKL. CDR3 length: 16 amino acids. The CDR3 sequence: CASSQLQGDYNSPLHF. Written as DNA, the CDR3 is TGCGCCAGTAGCCAACTACAGGGGGATTATAATTCACCCCTCCACTTT.

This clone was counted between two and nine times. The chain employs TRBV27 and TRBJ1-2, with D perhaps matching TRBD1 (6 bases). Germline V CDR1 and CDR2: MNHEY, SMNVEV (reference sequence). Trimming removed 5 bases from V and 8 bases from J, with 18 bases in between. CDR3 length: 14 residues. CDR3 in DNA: TGTGCCAGCAGTCTTAAAGGGGGTTCGGGCGGCTACACCTTC. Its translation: CASSLKGGSGGYTF.

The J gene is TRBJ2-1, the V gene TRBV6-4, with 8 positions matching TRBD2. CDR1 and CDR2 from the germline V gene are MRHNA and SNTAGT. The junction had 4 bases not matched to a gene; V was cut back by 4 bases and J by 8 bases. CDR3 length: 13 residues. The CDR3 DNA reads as TGTGCCAGCAGTGTTGCGGGAGGACATGAGCAGTTCTTC. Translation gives CASSVAGGHEQFF.

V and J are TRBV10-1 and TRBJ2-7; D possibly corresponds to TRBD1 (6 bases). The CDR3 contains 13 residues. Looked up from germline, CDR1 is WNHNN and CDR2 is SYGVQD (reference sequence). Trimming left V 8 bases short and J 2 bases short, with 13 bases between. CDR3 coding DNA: TGCGCCAGCTCGGACAGAGGAACCTACGAGCAGTACTTC. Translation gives CASSDRGTYEQYF.

CDR3 bases: TGTGCCAGCAGCCAAGGAATCGGGCAGCCCCAGCATTTT. Its protein product is CASSQGIGQPQHF. The chain recombines TRBV3-1 (or the pseudogene TRBV3-2) with TRBJ1-5; D gene ambiguous. V gave up 1 base and J gave up 7 bases, with 8 bases separating them. This CDR3 has 13 amino acids. Per germline, CDR1 LGHDT and CDR2 YNNKEL (reference sequence).

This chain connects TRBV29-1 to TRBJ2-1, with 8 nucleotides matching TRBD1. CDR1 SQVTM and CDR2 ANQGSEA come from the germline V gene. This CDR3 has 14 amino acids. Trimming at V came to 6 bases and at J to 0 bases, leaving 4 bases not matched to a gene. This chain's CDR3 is CSVDDRGSYNEQFF. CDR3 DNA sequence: TGCAGCGTAGATGACAGGGGCTCCTACAATGAGCAGTTCTTC.

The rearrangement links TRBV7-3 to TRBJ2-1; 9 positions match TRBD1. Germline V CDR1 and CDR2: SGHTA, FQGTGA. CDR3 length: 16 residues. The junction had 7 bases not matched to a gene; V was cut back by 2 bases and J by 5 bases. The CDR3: CASSLAGQGSHNEQFF. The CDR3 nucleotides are TGTGCCAGCAGCTTAGCAGGACAGGGGTCCCACAATGAGCAGTTCTTC.

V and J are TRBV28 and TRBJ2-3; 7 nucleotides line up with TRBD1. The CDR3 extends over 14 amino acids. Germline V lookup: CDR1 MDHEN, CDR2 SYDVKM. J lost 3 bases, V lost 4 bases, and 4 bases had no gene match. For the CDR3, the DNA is TGTGCCAGCAGTTCGGGACAGATGACAGATACGCAGTATTTT. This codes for CASSSGQMTDTQYF.

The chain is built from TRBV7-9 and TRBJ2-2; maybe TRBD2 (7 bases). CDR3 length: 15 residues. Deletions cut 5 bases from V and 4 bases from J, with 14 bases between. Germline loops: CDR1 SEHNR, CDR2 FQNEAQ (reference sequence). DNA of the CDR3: TGTGCCAGCAGCCCCGCAAGGGGGGGCACCGGGGAGCTGTTTTTT. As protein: CASSPARGGTGELFF.

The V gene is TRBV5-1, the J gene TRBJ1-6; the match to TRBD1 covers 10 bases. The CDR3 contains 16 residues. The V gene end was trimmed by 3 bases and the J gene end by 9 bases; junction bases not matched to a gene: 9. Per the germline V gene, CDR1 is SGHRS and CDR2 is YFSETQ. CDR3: CASSSGQGYDGSPLHF. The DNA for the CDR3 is TGCGCCAGCAGCTCGGGACAGGGGTATGATGGTTCACCCCTCCACTTT.

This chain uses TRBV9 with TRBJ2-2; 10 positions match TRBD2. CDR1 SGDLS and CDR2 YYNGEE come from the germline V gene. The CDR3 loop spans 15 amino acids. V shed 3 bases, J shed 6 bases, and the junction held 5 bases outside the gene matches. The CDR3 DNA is TGTGCCAGCAGCGCGGGACTAGCGTCCGCCGGGGAGCTGTTTTTT. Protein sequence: CASSAGLASAGELFF.

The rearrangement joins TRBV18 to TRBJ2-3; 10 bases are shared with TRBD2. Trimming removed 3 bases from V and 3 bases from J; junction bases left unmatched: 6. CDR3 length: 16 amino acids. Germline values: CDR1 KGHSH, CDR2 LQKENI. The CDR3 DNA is TGTGCCAGCTCACCCCAGCGGGGGGGCGGAACAGATACGCAGTATTTT. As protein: CASSPQRGGGTDTQYF.

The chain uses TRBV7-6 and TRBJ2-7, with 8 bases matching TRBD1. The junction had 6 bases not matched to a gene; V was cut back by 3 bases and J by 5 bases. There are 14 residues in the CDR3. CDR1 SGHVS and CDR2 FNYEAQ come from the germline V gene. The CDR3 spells CASSFMTGVDEQYF. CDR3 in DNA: TGTGCCAGCAGCTTTATGACAGGGGTGGACGAGCAGTACTTC.